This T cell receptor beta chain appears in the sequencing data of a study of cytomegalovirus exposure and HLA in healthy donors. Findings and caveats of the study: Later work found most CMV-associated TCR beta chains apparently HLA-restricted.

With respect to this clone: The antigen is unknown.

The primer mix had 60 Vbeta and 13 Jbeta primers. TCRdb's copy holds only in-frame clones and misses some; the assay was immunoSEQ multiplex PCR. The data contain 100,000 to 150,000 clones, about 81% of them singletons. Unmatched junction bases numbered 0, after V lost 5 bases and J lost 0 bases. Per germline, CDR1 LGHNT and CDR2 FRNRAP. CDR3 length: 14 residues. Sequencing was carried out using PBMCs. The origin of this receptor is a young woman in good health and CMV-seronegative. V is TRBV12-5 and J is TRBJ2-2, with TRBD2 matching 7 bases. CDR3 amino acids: CASGAGANTGELFF. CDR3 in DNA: TGTGCTAGTGGTGCGGGGGCGAACACCGGGGAGCTGTTTTTT.